The present entry profiles one TCR beta chain with its context. Which antigen it targets is not known. No much larger clone exists at a distance of one base, and base qualities are not known. The source of the sample is a study of beta chain features in type 1 diabetes (dated by TCRdb to the late 2010s). Background for the entire study: No differences in mean age, gender distribution, total cell number or subset yield were found between patients and healthy donors. A total of about 110,000,000 sorted cells were examined across all samples, and a strong correlation was observed between cell number per subset and RNA yield. The study compared the TCRB repertoires of sorted circulating CD4+ T cell subsets in recently diagnosed type 1 diabetes patients with those in matched healthy donors. Regulatory and stem cell-like memory subsets were obtained from only 8 patients and roughly eight healthy donors, while naive and central memory subsets were obtained from all 28 donors.

Overall results and qualifications from the work: Because cDNA rather than genomic DNA was sequenced, highly expressing activated cells could have been over-represented, although no difference in activation and CD3 levels was found between groups. Shorter templates might be favored by PCR, yet because patient and control samples were amplified and corrected together, any such skew would affect both groups equally. Type 1 diabetes patients showed a moderate but significant shortening of TCRB CDR3 length in all four CD4+ subsets. Patients with type 1 diabetes made fewer insertions and deleted more nucleotides at VDJ recombination sites, implying thymic rearrangement abnormalities. Because small numbers of individuals were included in the HLA sub-analyses, any influence of HLA type on TCRB rearrangement was left unresolved. The naive, central memory and regulatory TCRB repertoires appeared to resemble one another more closely among patients than among healthy donors.

CDR1 and CDR2, looked up from the germline V gene, are LGHNA and YSLEER. Inclusive of the bounding cysteine and phenylalanine, the CDR3 is 15 residues long. CDR3 DNA only is kept here, 45 bases in frame from base 1. Trimmed from V: 5 bases; trimmed from J: 6 bases; junction bases lacking a gene match: 5. The entire isolated RNA was reverse transcribed using the High Capacity cDNA Reverse Transcription Kit, and thus expressed TCRB transcripts were sequenced. Deep immunoSEQ sequencing was applied to naive, central memory and regulatory T cell samples, giving an average of roughly 3.3 million total reads per sample. Sorted cells were lysed in RLT buffer and RNA was extracted with DNase-treated RNeasy Micro or Mini kits, depending on cell number. Each cell subset was processed separately to prevent cross-contamination, with patient and healthy donor samples processed together. TCRB sequences were amplified from cDNA with the immunoSEQ multiplex PCR, producing 87-bp fragments spanning the CDR3 region. Sequencing of the amplicons was done on the Illumina HiSeq platform. The source study handled its data this way. PCR bias was computationally corrected using synthetic template baselines, reads within Hamming distance 2 were collapsed, and singletons that could not be merged were discarded. Reads were aligned against IMGT so that V, D and J genes, CDR3 length and insertions or deletions at six rearrangement sites could be assigned. Within each subset, clonotype counts were normalized to the number of sorted cells before true diversity and Gini coefficients were calculated with the tcR R package. Repertoire sharing was quantified using the overlap coefficient calculated on TCRB nucleotide sequences. As a proxy for the pre-selection repertoire, out-of-frame TCRB sequences from naive cells were analyzed. TCRdb limited this immuneACCESS table to in-frame rearrangements with V and J called. A share of clones is missing; checked studies link under half to unresolved V genes, and the rest is unexplained. V and J calls and clone size are those listed in that table; D and trimming were worked out from the DNA. The sample contains over 650,000 clones, over 11% of them found a single time. The ten largest clones represent approximately 0.039% of the sample.

Each donor gave one peripheral blood draw, averaging approximately 120 mL, which was collected into heparinised tubes. A BD FACSAria II and a panel including CD45RO, CCR7, CD25, CD127, CD95 and CD27 were used to sort naive, central memory, regulatory and stem cell-like memory CD4+ T cells. Purity was above 98% for every sorted population. PBMCs were isolated right away by Lymphoprep density gradient centrifugation and were stained directly, without culture. So that batch effects would be minimized, each experiment stained and sorted samples in pairs, pairing one healthy donor with one patient. The receptor was derived from a man between 18 and 29 years old with type 1 diabetes. The sequence joins TRBV4-3 to TRBJ1-6, with 9 bases aligning to TRBD1. Sequencing was done on a sample of naive CD4+ T cells from blood. The sample's cell subset or site label is to be understood as: true naive CD4+ T cells. Here is the DNA: TGCGCCAGCAGCGGCCGACAGGGGGTTAATTCACCCCTCCACTTT. Its protein is CASSGRQGVNSPLHF.